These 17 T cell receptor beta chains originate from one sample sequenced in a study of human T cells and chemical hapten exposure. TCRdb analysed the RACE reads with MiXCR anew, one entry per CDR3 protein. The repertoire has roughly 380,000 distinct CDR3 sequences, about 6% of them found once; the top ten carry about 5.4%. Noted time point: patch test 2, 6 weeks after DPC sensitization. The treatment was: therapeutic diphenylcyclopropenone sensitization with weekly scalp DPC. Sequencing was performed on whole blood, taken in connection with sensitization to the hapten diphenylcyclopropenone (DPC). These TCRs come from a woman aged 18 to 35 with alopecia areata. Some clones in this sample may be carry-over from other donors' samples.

Written as DNA, the CDR3 is TGTGCCAGCAGACTACAGGGAGATACGCAGTATTTT. Encoded protein: CASRLQGDTQYF. This chain uses TRBV11-2 with TRBJ2-3; tentatively, D is TRBD1 (6 bases). The CDR3 is 12 residues long. V was pared by 6 bases and J by 5 bases, with 9 bases between. Looked up from germline, CDR1 is SGHAT and CDR2 is FQNNGV.

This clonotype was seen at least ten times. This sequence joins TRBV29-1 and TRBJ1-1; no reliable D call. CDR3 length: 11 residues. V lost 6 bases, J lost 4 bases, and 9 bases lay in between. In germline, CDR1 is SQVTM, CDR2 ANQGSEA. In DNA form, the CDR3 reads TGCAGCGTGCCCTCGGCCACTGAAGCTTTCTTT. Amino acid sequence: CSVPSATEAFF.

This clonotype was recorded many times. This CDR3 is CSASTTSGGSEQYF. DNA for the CDR3: TGCAGTGCTAGCACCACTAGCGGGGGGAGCGAGCAGTACTTC. V is TRBV20-1 and J is TRBJ2-7; TRBD2 aligns across 12 bases. The CDR3 loop spans 14 amino acids. Germline V gene lookup returns CDR1 DFQATT and CDR2 SNEGSKA (reference sequence). The trim removed 3 bases at V and 6 bases at J, leaving 6 bases unmatched.

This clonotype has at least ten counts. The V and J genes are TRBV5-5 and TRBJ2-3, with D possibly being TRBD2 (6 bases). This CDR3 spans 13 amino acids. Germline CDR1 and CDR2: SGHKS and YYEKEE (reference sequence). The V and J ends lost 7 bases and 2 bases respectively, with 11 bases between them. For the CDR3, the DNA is TGTGCCAGCCGAACGGGGGACACAGATACGCAGTATTTT. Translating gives CASRTGDTDTQYF.

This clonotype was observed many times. Written as DNA, the CDR3 is TGCAGTGCTAGAGACTCAGGGTATCAGCCCCAGCATTTT. Encoded protein: CSARDSGYQPQHF. The J gene is TRBJ1-5, the V gene TRBV20-1, with D maybe TRBD1 (5 bases). The V gene's germline CDR1 is DFQATT and CDR2 SNEGSKA (reference sequence). V shed 0 bases and J shed 5 bases, with 8 bases lying between them. The CDR3 extends over 13 amino acids.

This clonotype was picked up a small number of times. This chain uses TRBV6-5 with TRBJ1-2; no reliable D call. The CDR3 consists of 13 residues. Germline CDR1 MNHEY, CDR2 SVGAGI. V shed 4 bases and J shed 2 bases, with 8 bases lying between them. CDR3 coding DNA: TGTGCCAGCAGTTCCAGGTTGAACTATGGCTACACCTTC. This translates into CASSSRLNYGYTF.

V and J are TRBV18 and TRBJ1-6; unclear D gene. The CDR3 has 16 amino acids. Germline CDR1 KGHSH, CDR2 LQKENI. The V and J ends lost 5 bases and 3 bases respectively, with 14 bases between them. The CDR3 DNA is TGTGCCAGCTCAGTCGGGGAGTTCCTCTATAATTCACCCCTCCACTTT. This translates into CASSVGEFLYNSPLHF.

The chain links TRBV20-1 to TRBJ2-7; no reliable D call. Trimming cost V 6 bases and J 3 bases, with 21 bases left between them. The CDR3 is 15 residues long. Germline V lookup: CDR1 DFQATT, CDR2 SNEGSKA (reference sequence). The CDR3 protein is CSATPGPSSNYEQYF. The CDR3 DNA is TGCAGTGCGACTCCGGGTCCCTCGTCTAACTACGAGCAGTACTTC.

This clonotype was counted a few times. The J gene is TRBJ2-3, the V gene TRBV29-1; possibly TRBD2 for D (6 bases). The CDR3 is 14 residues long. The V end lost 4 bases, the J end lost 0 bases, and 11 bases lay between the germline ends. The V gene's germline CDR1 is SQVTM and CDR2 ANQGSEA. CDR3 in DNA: TGCAGCGTTGTTCGGGCGGGGAGCACAGATACGCAGTATTTT. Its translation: CSVVRAGSTDTQYF.

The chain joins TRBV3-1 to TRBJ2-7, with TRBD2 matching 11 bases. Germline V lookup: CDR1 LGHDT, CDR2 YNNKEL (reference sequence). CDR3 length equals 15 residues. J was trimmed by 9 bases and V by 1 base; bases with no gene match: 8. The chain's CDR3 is CASSQVGTSGALQYF. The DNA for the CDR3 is TGTGCCAGCAGCCAAGTGGGGACTAGCGGTGCCTTGCAGTACTTC.

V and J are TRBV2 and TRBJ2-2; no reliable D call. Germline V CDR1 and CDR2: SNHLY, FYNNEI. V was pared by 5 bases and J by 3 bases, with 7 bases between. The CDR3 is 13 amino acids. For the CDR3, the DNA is TGTGCCAGCAGTAAGGACGACACCGGGGAGCTGTTTTTT. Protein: CASSKDDTGELFF. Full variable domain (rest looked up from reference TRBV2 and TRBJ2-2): EPEVTQTPSHQVTQMGQEVILRCVPISNHLYFYWYRQILGQKVEFLVSFYNNEISEKSEIFDDQFSVERPDGSNFTLKIRSTKLEDSAMYFCASSKDDTGELFFGEGSRLTVL.

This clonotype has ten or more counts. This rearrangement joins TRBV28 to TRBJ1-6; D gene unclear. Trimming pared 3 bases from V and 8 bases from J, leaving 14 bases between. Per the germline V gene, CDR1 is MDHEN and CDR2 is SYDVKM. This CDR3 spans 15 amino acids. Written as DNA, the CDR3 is TGTGCCAGCAGTTTGTCCCCGGGTCCCCATTCACCCCTCCACTTT. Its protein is CASSLSPGPHSPLHF.

The CDR3 is CASSTPGSSPLHF. The CDR3 DNA reads TGTGCCAGCAGTACCCCGGGATCTTCACCCCTCCACTTT. The chain links TRBV7-6 to TRBJ1-6; no reliable D call. V was clipped by 6 bases and J by 9 bases, with 12 bases between them. CDR1 SGHVS and CDR2 FNYEAQ come from the germline V gene. The CDR3 spans 13 residues.

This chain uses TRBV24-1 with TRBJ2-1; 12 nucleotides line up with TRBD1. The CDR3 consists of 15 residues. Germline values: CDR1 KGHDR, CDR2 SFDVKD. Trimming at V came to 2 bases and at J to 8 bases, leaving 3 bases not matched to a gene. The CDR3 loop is CATSDSGQGADEQFF. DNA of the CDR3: TGTGCCACCAGTGATTCGGGACAGGGGGCGGATGAGCAGTTCTTC.

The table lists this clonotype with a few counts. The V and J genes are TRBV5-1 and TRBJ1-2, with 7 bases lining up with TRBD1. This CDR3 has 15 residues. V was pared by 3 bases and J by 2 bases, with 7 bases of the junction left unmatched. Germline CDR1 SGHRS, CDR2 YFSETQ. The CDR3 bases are TGCGCCAGCAGCTCCGGGACAGCTATAAACTATGGCTACACCTTC. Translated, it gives CASSSGTAINYGYTF. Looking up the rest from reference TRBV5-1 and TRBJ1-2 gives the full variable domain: KAGVTQTPRYLIKTRGQQVTLSCSPISGHRSVSWYQQTPGQGLQFLFEYFSETQRNKGNFPGRFSGRQFSNSRSEMNVSTLELGDSALYLCASSSGTAINYGYTFGSGTRLTVV.

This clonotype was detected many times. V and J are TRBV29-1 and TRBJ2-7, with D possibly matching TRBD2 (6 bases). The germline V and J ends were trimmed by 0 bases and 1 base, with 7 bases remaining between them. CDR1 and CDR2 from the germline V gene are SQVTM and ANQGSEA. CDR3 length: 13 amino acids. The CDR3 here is CSVEDAGSYEQYF. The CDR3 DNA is TGCAGCGTTGAAGATGCGGGGTCCTACGAGCAGTACTTC.

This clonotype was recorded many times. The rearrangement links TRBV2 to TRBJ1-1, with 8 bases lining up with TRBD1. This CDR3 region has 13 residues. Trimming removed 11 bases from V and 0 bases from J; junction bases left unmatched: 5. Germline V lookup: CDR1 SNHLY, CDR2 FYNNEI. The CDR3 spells CAGRQGLNTEAFF. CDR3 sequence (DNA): TGTGCCGGACGACAGGGGCTGAACACTGAAGCTTTCTTT.